The present T cell receptor (beta chain) was sequenced within a study of vaccination and CD4 T cells after COVID-19. Once obtained from cultured CD4+ T cells, the DNA was sequenced using the Oncomine TCR Beta short-read assay. The source of extracted genomic DNA was cultured CD4+ T cells. A single record per CDR3 protein comes from TCRdb applying MiXCR to the PCR reads. The table lists roughly 7,500 distinct CDR3 sequences, about 50% of them singletons. This clonotype was detected only a few times. Antigen: not known. The treatment denotes: roughly 11-day PBMC culture with coronavirus spike peptide pools or control peptides (ViraFEST assay). The source of this sequence is a human donor who had recovered from COVID-19. The sequencing input was CD4+ T cells from blood, cultured in vitro.

The CDR3 DNA reads as TGTGCCAGCAGCATTCGGAGGGGGGTAGTGGCCGGGGAGCTGTTTTTT. This translates into CASSIRRGVVAGELFF. The chain couples TRBV7-6 to TRBJ2-2; D may be TRBD1 or TRBD2 (6 bases each). The CDR3 spans 16 residues. Germline V gives CDR1 SGHVS, CDR2 FNYEAQ. V dropped 5 bases and J dropped 6 bases, with 19 bases sitting between them.